A selection of T cell receptor beta chains follows, all from one sample in a study of blood T cell repertoires in COVID-19. Some clones are missing from TCRdb's copy, which holds only in-frame ones; the method was immunoSEQ multiplex PCR. The profile shows fewer than 450,000 clones, 90% of them singletons. What was sequenced was PBMCs or T cells enriched from blood (not recorded which). The source of these receptors is a man aged 18 to 29 who had recovered from COVID-19. CDR3s include the opening cysteine and the closing phenylalanine or tryptophan. The D gene is left open where the match is weak. Size is omitted from some rows. Given values are once, few, many or a class for expanded clones.

TRBV7-9	NA	NA	TRBJ1-1	TGTGCCAGCAGCCCCTATGGGACTCCGCAGGCTTTCTTT	CASSPYGTPQAFF
TRBV19	TRBD1	once	TRBJ2-2	TGTGCCAGTAGAAGCCGGGACAGGGCCACCGGGGAGCTGTTTTTT	CASRSRDRATGELFF
TRBV18	NA	NA	TRBJ2-1	TGTGCCAGCTCACCACAGAGGGCATACAATGAGCAGTTCTTC	CASSPQRAYNEQFF
TRBV6-1	TRBD2	many	TRBJ2-3	TGTGCCAGCAGTGAGTTAGCGGGAGGGCCAGATACGCAGTATTTT	CASSELAGGPDTQYF
TRBV28	NA	NA	TRBJ1-4	TGTGCCAGCAGAGATCCTCCGGGTGAAAAACTGTTTTTT	CASRDPPGEKLFF
TRBV2	TRBD1	NA	TRBJ2-5	TGTGCCAGCAGCACACCTTCAGGGGGCGGCGAGACCCAGTACTTC	CASSTPSGGGETQYF
TRBV3-1/TRBV3-2	NA	NA	TRBJ1-1	TGTGCCAGCAGCCAATTTTTAACTGAAGCTTTCTTT	CASSQFLTEAFF
TRBV19	NA	NA	TRBJ1-1	TGTGCCAGTAGTATCGGCCTAGCCAACACTGAAGCTTTCTTT	CASSIGLANTEAFF
TRBV5-1	TRBD2	NA	TRBJ2-1	TGCGCCAGTCATATGACTAGCGGGACAACCTACAATGAGCAGTTCTTC	CASHMTSGTTYNEQFF
TRBV18	TRBD1	NA	TRBJ1-1	TGTGCCAGCTCACCGGGGACAGGGTTATTGAACACTGAAGCTTTCTTT	CASSPGTGLLNTEAFF
TRBV2	NA	NA	TRBJ1-1	TGTGCCAGCAGTGACAGGGTCCTCACTGAAGCTTTCTTT	CASSDRVLTEAFF
TRBV5-1	TRBD1	NA	TRBJ2-1	TGCGCCAGCAGCCCGGGACAGGGGTACAATGAGCAGTTCTTC	CASSPGQGYNEQFF
TRBV18	TRBD1	NA	TRBJ1-4	TGTGCCAGCTCACTCTCACGGACAGGGATTGAAAAACTGTTTTTT	CASSLSRTGIEKLFF
TRBV7-3	TRBD2	NA	TRBJ2-1	TGTGCCAGCAGCTCTTTGGCCCCTCTGCTGAGCGGGAGGGCCAATAATGAGCAGTTCTTC	CASSSLAPLLSGRANNEQFF
TRBV11-2	TRBD2	NA	TRBJ2-1	TGTGCCAGCAGCTTAGGGACTAGCGGTTACAATGAGCAGTTCTTC	CASSLGTSGYNEQFF
TRBV9	NA	NA	TRBJ1-1	TGTGCCAGCAGCGTAGAGGGGACTGAAGCTTTCTTT	CASSVEGTEAFF
TRBV4-1	NA	NA	TRBJ1-2	TGCGCCAGCAGCTTATGGGAGCGGGATGGCTACACCTTC	CASSLWERDGYTF
TRBV29-1	NA	few	TRBJ1-1	TGCAGCGCTAGACGGGGGAACACTGAAGCTTTCTTT	CSARRGNTEAFF
TRBV6-1	NA	NA	TRBJ1-6	TGTGCCAGCAGTGAAGCAAGAGATTCACCCCTCCACTTT	CASSEARDSPLHF
TRBV28	NA	NA	TRBJ2-2	TGTGCCAGCAGTTTAGGCACAACCACCGGGGAGCTGTTTTTT	CASSLGTTTGELFF
TRBV12-3/TRBV12-4	NA	NA	TRBJ1-2	TGTGCCAGCAGTCCAGGGTGGAATGGGGGCTACACCTTC	CASSPGWNGGYTF
TRBV15	TRBD1	NA	TRBJ1-5	TGTGCCACCAGTAGGCGACAGGGGGATCAGCCCCAGCATTTT	CATSRRQGDQPQHF
TRBV7-9	TRBD1	NA	TRBJ1-6	TGTGCCAGCAGCTTTGACAGGGTAGGATCACCCCTCCACTTT	CASSFDRVGSPLHF
TRBV7-3	TRBD2	NA	TRBJ2-3	TGTGCCAGCAGCGGGGGAGGGCCCGGCACAGATACGCAGTATTTT	CASSGGGPGTDTQYF
TRBV5-1	NA	NA	TRBJ1-6	TGCGCCAGCAGCTTCGACGGGAAGGGGGATTCACCCCTCCACTTT	CASSFDGKGDSPLHF
TRBV5-1	TRBD1	few	TRBJ2-7	TGCGCCAGCAGTCAGGGACAGGGGTCGGGCGAGCAGTACTTC	CASSQGQGSGEQYF
TRBV5-1	TRBD2	NA	TRBJ2-1	TGCGCCAGCGTCCGAGCGGGAGGCCTTTACAATGAGCAGTTCTTC	CASVRAGGLYNEQFF
TRBV5-1	NA	NA	TRBJ1-6	TGCGCCAGCAGCTTAACGGGGGGCGGTGACCTTAATTCACCCCTCCACTTT	CASSLTGGGDLNSPLHF
TRBV9	TRBD1	NA	TRBJ2-7	TGTGCCAGCAGCGAGGGACAGGGCTACGAGCAGTACTTC	CASSEGQGYEQYF
TRBV28	TRBD1	NA	TRBJ1-6	TGTGCCAGCAGTTACCAGGGGGTCGGCTCACCCCTCCACTTT	CASSYQGVGSPLHF
TRBV2	NA	NA	TRBJ2-7	TGTGCCAGCAGTGCCGGGAAAAGTTACGAGCAGTACTTC	CASSAGKSYEQYF
TRBV5-1	NA	NA	TRBJ2-7	TGCGCCAGTCGCCCGGGTCCAAGCTCCTACGAGCAGTACTTC	CASRPGPSSYEQYF
TRBV10-1	NA	NA	TRBJ2-2	TGCGCCAGCAGTGAGTCGCGGTTGAACACCGGGGAGCTGTTTTTT	CASSESRLNTGELFF
TRBV19	NA	NA	TRBJ1-2	TGTGCCAGCTTAGGGGATGGCTACACCTTC	CASLGDGYTF
TRBV11-2	NA	NA	TRBJ2-7	TGTGCCAGCAGCTTTGGGCCCTACGAGCAGTACTTC	CASSFGPYEQYF
TRBV28	TRBD2	NA	TRBJ2-1	TGTGCCAGCAGTTTAACTAGCGGGAGGGCGCGTGAGCAGTTCTTC	CASSLTSGRAREQFF
TRBV10-3	TRBD1	NA	TRBJ1-2	TGTGCCATCAGTGGGGACAGGACACAACGTGGCTACACCTTC	CAISGDRTQRGYTF
TRBV28	NA	NA	TRBJ2-1	TGTGCCAGCAGTTTTGGGCGATCTAAGGCGTTCTTC	CASSFGRSKAFF
TRBV7-6	NA	NA	TRBJ1-5	TGTGCCAGCAGCTTAGAATCCACTGCCAATCAGCCCCAGCATTTT	CASSLESTANQPQHF
TRBV19	TRBD2	NA	TRBJ2-1	TGTGCCAGTAGTATTCTCAGCGGGGGCTACAATGAGCAGTTCTTC	CASSILSGGYNEQFF
TRBV5-1	NA	few	TRBJ1-2	TGCGCCAGCAGCTTGGATCCAGTCATGGGCGGCTACACCTTC	CASSLDPVMGGYTF
TRBV7-9	TRBD1	once	TRBJ2-2	TGTGCCAGCAGCATCCTCGGACAGGGGGGGACCGGGGAGCTGTTTTTT	CASSILGQGGTGELFF
TRBV19	TRBD2	NA	TRBJ2-3	TGTGCCAGTAAATCGGGACTAGCGGGACTCACAGATACGCAGTATTTT	CASKSGLAGLTDTQYF
TRBV7-8	NA	NA	TRBJ1-1	TGTGCCAGCAGCCCCCTCCTGAACACTGAAGCTTTCTTT	CASSPLLNTEAFF
TRBV5-1	NA	NA	TRBJ2-5	TGCGCCAGCAGCTTGGCCGGCACTCTAGCAGAAGAGACCCAGTACTTC	CASSLAGTLAEETQYF
TRBV5-1	NA	NA	TRBJ1-5	TGCGCCAGCAGGGAGGGGAGCAATCAGCCCCAGCATTTT	CASREGSNQPQHF